The next 27 T cell receptor beta chains were all read from a single sample in a study of vaccination and CD4 T cells after COVID-19. CD4+ T cells that had been cultured provided DNA sequenced with the Oncomine TCR Beta short-read assay. MiXCR was run by TCRdb on the PCR reads, yielding one entry per CDR3 protein. Of about 7,000 distinct CDR3 sequences in the sample, approximately 33% were seen once. Antigens for these TCRs are unknown. As for treatment: approximately 10-day PBMC culture with coronavirus spike peptide pools or control peptides (ViraFEST assay). Ahead of the COVID-19 pandemic (2011-2018), the CD4+ T cells of the unexposed donor were collected. The sequencing input was CD4+ T cells from blood, cultured in vitro. The receptors derive from a human donor in good health.

For this clonotype: A much larger clone lies one base from this, so it may be a read error. The V call is TRBV20-1, the J call TRBJ2-5; 8 bases match TRBD2. Germline V lookup: CDR1 DFQATT, CDR2 SNEGSKA (reference sequence). CDR3 size: 13 residues. The CDR3, as DNA: TGCAGTGCTAGCGGGGGGGCGGTGGAGAGCCAGTACTTC. Its translation is CSASGGAVESQYF.

There are a few counts of this clonotype. DNA of the CDR3: TGCAGTGCTGCGGGGGACCGAGCCTTAAAAAACATTCAGTACTTC. Protein sequence: CSAAGDRALKNIQYF. The chain has TRBV20-1 and TRBJ2-4; the match to TRBD2 covers 7 bases. The germline V gene has CDR1 DFQATT and CDR2 SNEGSKA (reference sequence). V was clipped by 5 bases and J by 4 bases; unmatched bases: 11. The CDR3 spans 15 residues.

This clonotype showed up just a few times. The chain is built from TRBV10-1 and TRBJ2-7, with D perhaps TRBD2 (5 bases). Germline-derived CDR1 and CDR2 are WNHNN and SYGVQD (reference sequence). Trimming pared 8 bases from V and 7 bases from J, leaving 15 bases between. The CDR3 length is 12 residues. The CDR3: CASGLGRGEQYF. CDR3 DNA sequence: TGCGCCAGCGGTTTAGGACGGGGAGAGCAGTACTTC.

This chain uses TRBV6-5 with TRBJ2-7; D not certain. Germline CDR1 and CDR2: MNHEY and SVGAGI. The CDR3 runs 13 residues. Trimming removed 2 bases at V and 2 bases at J, with 7 bases between. The CDR3 is CASSYVVTYEQYF. In nucleotides, the CDR3 is TGTGCCAGCAGTTACGTGGTAACCTACGAGCAGTACTTC.

The chain has TRBV20-1 and TRBJ2-1, with D unresolved. The V gene's germline CDR1 is DFQATT and CDR2 SNEGSKA (reference sequence). This CDR3 has 15 amino acids. V was cut by 4 bases and J by 6 bases, with 19 bases left in between. The CDR3 DNA reads as TGCAGTGCTATCAAGGGAACCAGTGTAAGCAATGAGCAGTTCTTC. This gives the protein CSAIKGTSVSNEQFF.

This clonotype was seen a handful of times. The chain couples TRBV12-3 or TRBV12-4 to TRBJ1-1; D is ambiguous. The CDR3 spans 14 residues. V dropped 5 bases and J dropped 1 base, with 11 bases sitting between them. The CDR3 region has the DNA TGTGCCAGCAGTCGAGAAAGATCGAACACTGAAGCTTTCTTT. It is translated as CASSRERSNTEAFF.

Remarks on this clonotype: A read error may explain this, as a much larger clone is one base away. Because the CDR3 is missing its conserved closing phenylalanine or tryptophan, this is likely a read error. V is TRBV12-3 or TRBV12-4 and J is TRBJ1-5, with D maybe TRBD1 (6 bases). Trimming removed 4 bases from V and 8 bases from J, with 15 bases in between. The CDR3 has 14 residues. CDR3 loop: CASSSQQGAKPQHS. The CDR3 nucleotides read TGTGCCAGCAGTTCCCAACAGGGTGCTAAGCCCCAGCATTCT.

CDR3 sequence (DNA): TGTGCCATAACTACAGGGTTCGGGGGCTACACCTTC. This translates into CAITTGFGGYTF. The chain recombines TRBV10-3 with TRBJ1-2, with D perhaps TRBD1 (6 bases). V dropped 9 bases and J dropped 8 bases, with 16 bases sitting between them. The CDR3 length is 12 residues. Germline loops: CDR1 ENHRY, CDR2 SYGVKD.

This clonotype is labeled large (0.1 to 1%). The gene calls are TRBV10-3 and TRBJ2-1; no clear D gene. The CDR3 loop spans 14 amino acids. Trimming removed 0 bases at V and 6 bases at J, with 9 bases between. Germline assignment: CDR1 ENHRY and CDR2 SYGVKD. The CDR3 DNA follows: TGTGCCATCAGTGAGTCTTCGAAACCCAATGAGCAGTTCTTC. This encodes CAISESSKPNEQFF.

The chain is built from TRBV6-1 and TRBJ2-3, with 10 bases identical to TRBD1. This CDR3 comprises 15 residues. V shed 6 bases, J shed 2 bases, and the junction held 5 bases outside the gene matches. CDR1 MNHNS and CDR2 SASEGT come from the germline V gene. CDR3 nucleotides: TGTGCCAGCAGGATGGACAGGGGGTTCACAGATACGCAGTATTTT. Protein sequence: CASRMDRGFTDTQYF.

This clonotype is classed as large. The V and J genes are TRBV6-1 and TRBJ2-3, with 7 bases matching TRBD1. The CDR3 extends over 16 amino acids. The germline V gene has CDR1 MNHNS and CDR2 SASEGT. J gave up 6 bases and V 7 bases, and 16 bases lay outside the gene matches. CDR3 sequence: CASTPRGHRGRDTQYF. The DNA of the CDR3 is TGTGCCAGCACCCCCAGGGGACACAGGGGACGGGATACGCAGTATTTT.

The table lists this clonotype with a count of one. This sequence joins TRBV18 and TRBJ2-7; D uncertain. CDR3 length: 16 residues. In germline, CDR1 is KGHSH, CDR2 LQKENI. V gave up 3 bases and J gave up 5 bases, with 20 bases separating them. CDR3 DNA sequence: TGTGCCAGCTCACCGGGGATGCCAGGAGTTGGCGACGAGCAGTACTTC. Amino acid sequence: CASSPGMPGVGDEQYF.

This clonotype was observed a handful of times. The chain recombines TRBV19 with TRBJ2-2; D might be TRBD2 (6 bases). The germline gives CDR1 LNHDA, CDR2 SQIVND (reference sequence). CDR3 length: 15 amino acids. V was pared by 5 bases and J by 4 bases, with 14 bases between. The CDR3 sequence: CASSESERVTGELFF. Written as DNA, the CDR3 is TGTGCCAGTAGTGAGTCGGAGCGGGTCACCGGGGAGCTGTTTTTT.

The gene calls are TRBV10-1 and TRBJ1-5; tentatively, D is TRBD1 (6 bases). Trimming shortened V by 8 bases and J by 6 bases, and 26 bases separated the two germline ends. Germline CDR1 is WNHNN and CDR2 is SYGVQD (reference sequence). This CDR3 contains 17 residues. CDR3 region: CASAREQGPRHAQPQHF. DNA of the CDR3: TGCGCCAGCGCCCGCGAGCAGGGGCCACGACATGCTCAGCCCCAGCATTTT.

The table lists this clonotype with a few counts. The genes are TRBV5-1 and TRBJ1-6; D remains unclear. This CDR3 contains 14 residues. Germline V gene lookup returns CDR1 SGHRS and CDR2 YFSETQ. Deletions cut 0 bases from V and 13 bases from J, with 14 bases between. This chain's CDR3 is CASSLGHNPSPLHF. The CDR3 nucleotides are TGCGCCAGCAGCTTGGGACACAATCCTTCGCCCCTCCACTTT.

This chain links TRBV6-5 with TRBJ1-1, with no clear D. CDR1 is MNHEY and CDR2 is SVGAGI in the germline V gene. The V gene lost 4 bases and the J gene lost 4 bases, with 13 bases spanning the gap. CDR3 length equals 14 residues. The CDR3 nucleotides read TGTGCCAGCAGTTCCCTGAGTAAGGTCACTGAAGCTTTCTTT. It yields the protein CASSSLSKVTEAFF.

V is TRBV6-5 and J is TRBJ2-5, with a tentative D call TRBD2 (5 bases). The CDR3 is 15 amino acids. Trimming pared 0 bases from V and 1 base from J, leaving 9 bases between. Germline V gene lookup returns CDR1 MNHEY and CDR2 SVGAGI. CDR3: CASSYSPGIQETQYF. The DNA of the CDR3 is TGTGCCAGCAGTTACTCCCCGGGGATCCAAGAGACCCAGTACTTC.

The chain couples TRBV19 to TRBJ1-5; TRBD1 is a possible D gene (6 bases). This CDR3 contains 17 residues. V was cut by 3 bases and J by 6 bases, with 21 bases left in between. CDR1 is LNHDA and CDR2 is SQIVND in the germline V gene (reference sequence). CDR3 sequence: CASSIYSHSGVTQPQHF. The CDR3, as DNA: TGTGCCAGTAGTATCTATTCCCATTCAGGGGTCACTCAGCCCCAGCATTTT.

This clonotype was counted between two and nine times. The genes are TRBV30 and TRBJ1-5; D remains unclear. Germline V gene lookup returns CDR1 GTSNPN and CDR2 SVGIG (reference sequence). The length of the CDR3 is 14 residues. V was shortened by 0 bases and J by 5 bases, with 11 bases between the two germline ends. CDR3 sequence: CAWSVLSQDQPQHF. The CDR3 DNA reads as TGTGCCTGGAGTGTACTCAGCCAAGATCAGCCCCAGCATTTT.

This clonotype has only a few counts. Here the CDR3 DNA reads TGCAGTGCTAGGAGCGCGGCCAATGAGCAGTTCTTC. Translated: CSARSAANEQFF. The chain is built from TRBV20-1 and TRBJ2-1, with D unclear. V was clipped by 3 bases and J by 6 bases, with 9 bases between them. Germline V gene sequence: CDR1 DFQATT, CDR2 SNEGSKA (reference sequence). CDR3 length equals 12 residues.

The rearrangement links TRBV7-9 to TRBJ1-5; tentative D call: TRBD1 (6 bases). CDR1 and CDR2 (germline): SEHNR, FQNEAQ (reference sequence). The CDR3 spans 12 residues. Trimming removed 4 bases at V and 11 bases at J, with 12 bases between. The CDR3 reads CASSYNREAQHF. As DNA, the CDR3 is TGTGCCAGCAGCTACAACAGGGAAGCCCAGCATTTT.

This clonotype was detected only once. The rearrangement uses TRBV20-1 and TRBJ2-1, with D unresolved. Trimming pared 6 bases from V and 11 bases from J, leaving 14 bases between. The CDR3 extends over 11 amino acids. The germline V gene has CDR1 DFQATT and CDR2 SNEGSKA (reference sequence). The CDR3 region is CSAGPNFQQFF. As DNA, the CDR3 is TGCAGTGCAGGCCCGAACTTCCAGCAGTTCTTC.

A single count supports this clonotype. V and J are TRBV25-1 and TRBJ2-2; D unclear. Germline values: CDR1 MGHDK, CDR2 SYGVNS. Trimming stripped 0 bases from V and 1 base from J, with 6 bases between. CDR3 length: 15 residues. CDR3 protein: CASSEYKGNTGELFF. CDR3 bases: TGTGCCAGCAGTGAATATAAAGGGAACACCGGGGAGCTGTTTTTT.

The rearrangement links TRBV24-1 to TRBJ1-2; 9 nucleotides align to TRBD1. V shed 7 bases, J shed 7 bases, and the junction held 9 bases outside the gene matches. Per germline, CDR1 KGHDR and CDR2 SFDVKD. The CDR3 covers 14 residues. CDR3 in DNA: TGTGCCACCAGGGGGACAGGGCTTTTTAGTGGCTACACCTTC. Protein: CATRGTGLFSGYTF.

The chain is built from TRBV19 and TRBJ1-5; tentative D call: TRBD1 (5 bases). The CDR3 consists of 15 residues. V gave up 5 bases and J gave up 5 bases, with 16 bases separating them. Germline V gene data show CDR1 as LNHDA and CDR2 as SQIVND (reference sequence). Here the CDR3 DNA reads TGTGCCAGTAGTCCCGGGGGGGGGATCTATCAGCCCCAGCATTTT. Amino acid sequence: CASSPGGGIYQPQHF. Drawing the rest from reference TRBV19 and TRBJ1-5, the complete variable domain is DGGITQSPKYLFRKEGQNVTLSCEQNLNHDAMYWYRQDPGQGLRLIYYSQIVNDFQKGDIAEGYSVSREKKESFPLTVTSAQKNPTAFYLCASSPGGGIYQPQHFGDGTRLSIL.

The chain has TRBV30 and TRBJ2-7; tentative D call: TRBD1 (5 bases). CDR1 is GTSNPN and CDR2 is SVGIG in the germline V gene (reference sequence). V lost 1 base and J 5 bases, leaving 15 bases between the germline ends. The CDR3 is 14 residues long. The CDR3 protein is CAWSAQVESDEQYF. As DNA, the CDR3 is TGTGCCTGGAGTGCACAGGTGGAGAGCGACGAGCAGTACTTC.

Judged by abundance, this clonotype is medium-sized (0.01 to 0.1%). The gene calls are TRBV7-6 and TRBJ1-1; D is ambiguous. The V and J ends lost 1 base and 1 base respectively, with 4 bases between them. There are 13 residues in the CDR3. In germline, CDR1 is SGHVS, CDR2 FNYEAQ. The DNA of the CDR3 is TGTGCCAGCAGCTTAGAACAGAACACTGAAGCTTTCTTT. Its translation is CASSLEQNTEAFF.